This T cell receptor (beta chain) was found in a study of T-cell memory formation after mild COVID-19. This clonotype was detected many times. The CDR3 has 13 residues. V was clipped by 5 bases and J by 5 bases, with 12 bases between them. Germline-derived CDR1 and CDR2 are SGHVS and FNYEAQ. TCRdb analysed the 5' RACE reads with MiXCR anew, one entry per CDR3 protein. The sample contains 530,000 or so distinct CDR3 sequences, 15% to 20% of which appear only once. This receptor was obtained from an adult woman who had mild COVID-19 (a few samples of this study predate the infection). Cell type and time point are not known. Input material: PBMCs or a T cell subset sorted from them (not recorded which). This chain links TRBV7-6 with TRBJ2-5; D gene unclear. The CDR3 region is CASSPTSAETQYF. CDR3 DNA sequence: TGTGCCAGCAGCCCTACGTCGGCGGAGACCCAGTACTTC.